These T cell receptor beta chains were read from a single sample in a study of T cells in Graves' hyperthyroidism and ophthalmopathy. TCRdb re-derived calls from the multiplex PCR reads in MiXCR, one entry per CDR3 protein. The sample carries 500,000 or so distinct CDR3 sequences, 17% recorded once. Sequencing was performed on blood. Receptor source: a young woman with Graves' ophthalmopathy. Each CDR3 is given with its conserved first and last residue. A D gene is named only where the DNA matches it firmly. Rows may omit the clone size; those that give it use once, few, many or a size class.

J	D	V	size	DNA	CDR3
TRBJ2-7	.	TRBV28	many	TGTGCCAGCAGTTTGGGCCCACGGCATAACGAGCAGTACTTC	CASSLGPRHNEQYF
TRBJ2-7	.	TRBV5-1	many	TGCGCCAGCAGCTTAGACAATGCCTACGAGCAGTACTTC	CASSLDNAYEQYF
TRBJ2-1	.	TRBV30	few	TGTGCCTGGAGTCGTCTAGCGTTTTACAATGAGCAGTTCTTC	CAWSRLAFYNEQFF
TRBJ1-5	.	TRBV28	many	TGTGCCAGCAGTCGCCTTCGGGGGATCAGCAATCAGCCCCAGCATTTT	CASSRLRGISNQPQHF
TRBJ2-1	TRBD1	TRBV5-1	many	TGCGCCAGCAGCACCGGGACAGGGGGAGCCTACAATGAGCAGTTCTTC	CASSTGTGGAYNEQFF
TRBJ2-1	.	TRBV30	many	TGTGCCTGGAGTGTCCAACCCCAGGGGGAGCAGTTCTTC	CAWSVQPQGEQFF
TRBJ2-7	.	TRBV7-9	many	TGTGCCAGCAGTCGAGGGGTTGCGCACGAGCAGTACTTC	CASSRGVAHEQYF
TRBJ2-2	TRBD2	TRBV7-3	many	TGTGCCAGCAGTCCGGGGGGGGACACCGGGGAGCTGTTTTTT	CASSPGGDTGELFF
TRBJ2-7	.	TRBV19	few	TGTGCCAGTAGTATAGTTTGGTCGGGTTCTGGCGAGCAGTACTTC	CASSIVWSGSGEQYF
TRBJ2-7	TRBD2	TRBV30	many	TGTGCCTGGATGACTAGCGGTAAATTTTACGACCAGTACTTC	CAWMTSGKFYDQYF
TRBJ2-7	TRBD2	TRBV6-2/TRBV6-3	many	TGTGCCAGCAGGATGGGACTAGCTGGCCACGAGCAGTACTTC	CASRMGLAGHEQYF
TRBJ1-1	.	TRBV6-2/TRBV6-3	.	TGTGCCAGCAGTTATTCCAAGGTAGCTGAAGCTTTCTTT	CASSYSKVAEAFF
TRBJ2-3	.	TRBV5-1	few	TGCGCCAGCAGCTCCAGTGGGGAGCGCACAGATACGCAGTATTTT	CASSSSGERTDTQYF
TRBJ1-2	.	TRBV14	many	TGTGCCAGCAGCCTCGGGTCTAACTATGGCTACACCTTC	CASSLGSNYGYTF
TRBJ2-1	.	TRBV7-9	many	TGTGCCAGCAGCTTGACCTCGTACAATGAGCAGTTCTTC	CASSLTSYNEQFF
TRBJ1-4	TRBD1	TRBV11-3	many	TGTGCCAGCAGCTTCGTTGCCGGGACAGGGACTGAAAAACTGTTTTTT	CASSFVAGTGTEKLFF